This T cell receptor (beta chain) appears in the sequencing data of a study of cytomegalovirus exposure and HLA in healthy donors. Overall study: Researchers found that roughly 77% of 300 to 450 genotyped donors fell within the Caucasian-associated ancestry cluster.

Germline V CDR1 and CDR2: MGHRA, YSYEKL. The CDR3 covers 11 residues. V shed 5 bases and J shed 5 bases, with 7 bases lying between them. This PCR relied on a set of 60 Vbeta primers and 13 Jbeta primers. Assay used: immunoSEQ multiplex PCR; TCRdb lists only in-frame clones, some missing. The sample lists approximately 100,000 clones, about 75% occurring once. This clonotype originated in a woman in her thirties or forties in good health and CMV-seropositive. This chain links TRBV4-1 with TRBJ2-7; D gene unclear. Sample: PBMCs. CDR3 nucleotide sequence: TGCGCCAGCAGCTACCACAACGAGCAGTACTTC. The encoded protein is CASSYHNEQYF.